These 24 T cell receptor beta chains share one sample of origin, sequenced in a study of radiation and T cells in renal cell carcinoma. Documented time point: blood 2 weeks post-SBRT. Treatment given: 15 Gy SBRT to primary tumor, nephrectomy 4 weeks later. Measured with immunoSEQ multiplex PCR; TCRdb has only the in-frame clones, and not every one. The table includes 60,000 to 80,000 clones, roughly 80% detected once. The source was blood, collected from a patient whose treatment included radiotherapy and nephrectomy. Receptors were obtained from a man in his sixties with renal cell carcinoma.

The chain joins TRBV7-9 to TRBJ2-7, with D unclear. Germline lookup yields CDR1 SEHNR and CDR2 FQNEAQ (reference sequence). The CDR3 loop spans 14 amino acids. The germline V and J ends were trimmed by 1 base and 8 bases, with 15 bases remaining between them. CDR3 bases: TGTGCCAGCAGCTTAGAGTTGGCACCGGGTAAGCAGTACTTC. As protein: CASSLELAPGKQYF.

The rearrangement uses TRBV28 and TRBJ1-1; tentative D call: TRBD1 (5 bases). Germline CDR1 reads MDHEN; CDR2 reads SYDVKM. This CDR3 comprises 12 residues. Trimming removed 2 bases at V and 11 bases at J, with 12 bases between. The CDR3 loop reads CASSLQGLRAFF. Here the CDR3 DNA reads TGTGCCAGCAGTTTACAGGGTCTCAGGGCTTTCTTT.

The chain links TRBV11-1 to TRBJ2-3; 7 bases fit TRBD1. This CDR3 has 15 amino acids. V shed 2 bases and J 6 bases; nucleotides not matched to a gene: 8. Germline-derived CDR1 and CDR2 are SGHAT and FQDESV (reference sequence). The CDR3 region is CASSLTRQGTDTQYF. The CDR3 DNA follows: TGTGCCAGCAGCTTAACGAGACAGGGAACGGATACGCAGTATTTT.

The V and J genes are TRBV7-9 and TRBJ2-5; D remains unclear. CDR3 length: 15 residues. Germline V CDR1 and CDR2: SEHNR, FQNEAQ (reference sequence). Trimming pared 2 bases from V and 1 base from J, leaving 11 bases between. The CDR3 sequence is CASSLLRPAQETQYF. The CDR3 DNA follows: TGTGCCAGCAGCTTATTGCGGCCGGCCCAAGAGACCCAGTACTTC.

J is TRBJ2-1 and V is TRBV2, with 10 bases fitting TRBD2. The germline V gene has CDR1 SNHLY and CDR2 FYNNEI. V was pared by 3 bases and J by 7 bases, with 6 bases of the junction left unmatched. The CDR3 has 15 amino acids. The CDR3 sequence is CASSEVAGGGNEQFF. DNA of the CDR3: TGTGCCAGCAGTGAGGTAGCGGGAGGCGGGAATGAGCAGTTCTTC.

The V call is TRBV28, the J call TRBJ1-1, with D possibly matching TRBD1 (6 bases). V was shortened by 2 bases and J by 5 bases, with 18 bases between the two germline ends. The CDR3 spans 16 residues. Per germline, CDR1 MDHEN and CDR2 SYDVKM. CDR3 sequence: CASSLADRGLRTEAFF. The CDR3 DNA reads as TGTGCCAGCAGTTTAGCGGACCGGGGGCTCCGGACTGAAGCTTTCTTT. Using reference TRBV28 and TRBJ1-1 for the parts outside the CDR3, the full variable domain is DVKVTQSSRYLVKRTGEKVFLECVQDMDHENMFWYRQDPGLGLRLIYFSYDVKMKEKGDIPEGYSVSREKKERFSLILESASTNQTSMYLCASSLADRGLRTEAFFGQGTRLTVV.

V and J are TRBV7-2 and TRBJ2-1; 10 bases align to TRBD1. Germline V gene lookup returns CDR1 SGHTA and CDR2 FQGNSA. The CDR3 sequence is 16 residues long. The V segment lost 8 bases and the J segment 7 bases; nucleotides outside the gene matches: 14. The CDR3 loop reads CASARGGQGRANEQFF. The CDR3 coding sequence is TGTGCCAGCGCCCGAGGGGGACAGGGGAGGGCAAATGAGCAGTTCTTC.

By its share, this clone is medium-sized. The J gene is TRBJ1-1, the V gene TRBV19; D may be TRBD1 (5 bases). The CDR3 length is 12 residues. CDR1 and CDR2 from the germline V gene are LNHDA and SQIVND (reference sequence). The germline V and J ends were trimmed by 8 bases and 6 bases, with 13 bases remaining between them. CDR3 coding DNA: TGTGCCAGTTTTGGGGGGGTGGCTGAAGCTTTCTTT. Protein product: CASFGGVAEAFF.

The chain joins TRBV5-8 to TRBJ2-1; 10 positions match TRBD2. V was pared by 7 bases and J by 6 bases, with 4 bases of the junction left unmatched. This CDR3 spans 13 amino acids. In germline, CDR1 is SGHTS, CDR2 YDEGEE. The CDR3 loop reads CASRTSGLNEQFF. The CDR3 DNA is TGTGCCAGCCGGACTAGCGGACTCAATGAGCAGTTCTTC.

The chain uses TRBV5-1 and TRBJ1-1; D remains unclear. V was pared by 4 bases and J by 5 bases, with 15 bases between. The CDR3 spans 14 residues. The germline CDR1 and CDR2 sequences are SGHRS and YFSETQ. In nucleotides, the CDR3 is TGCGCCAGCAGCCAATGGACGGTTGGGACTGAAGCTTTCTTT. Translation: CASSQWTVGTEAFF.

The gene calls are TRBV4-3 and TRBJ1-3; D not certain. This CDR3 has 15 amino acids. Germline V gene data show CDR1 as LGHNA and CDR2 as YSLEER. V was clipped by 0 bases and J by 4 bases, with 10 bases between them. Written as DNA, the CDR3 is TGCGCCAGCAGCCAAGATCTTACATCCGGAAACACCATATATTTT. Its protein product is CASSQDLTSGNTIYF.

The chain employs TRBV7-6 and TRBJ1-4; 8 bases agree with TRBD1. After removal of 4 bases from V and 6 bases from J, the junction contained 7 bases not matched to a gene. Germline lookup yields CDR1 SGHVS and CDR2 FNYEAQ. This CDR3 is 15 amino acids long. In DNA, the CDR3 is TGTGCCAGCAGCTCGCAGGGGGCTAGGGATGAAAAACTGTTTTTT. Translating gives CASSSQGARDEKLFF.

This clone appeared a few times. The CDR3 is CASSQAEGGYTF. DNA for the CDR3: TGCGCCAGCAGCCAAGCTGAGGGCGGCTACACCTTC. The gene calls are TRBV4-3 and TRBJ1-2; no clear D. CDR1 LGHNA and CDR2 YSLEER come from the germline V gene. The V end was cut by 1 base, the J end by 8 bases, with 8 bases between. This CDR3 is built from 12 residues.

The chain recombines TRBV28 with TRBJ2-7, with D maybe TRBD1 (6 bases). The germline CDR1 and CDR2 sequences are MDHEN and SYDVKM. V was shortened by 6 bases and J by 2 bases, with 17 bases between the two germline ends. CDR3 size: 15 residues. CDR3 DNA sequence: TGTGCCAGCAGCCCTCCCACAGGGTTTGCCTACGAGCAGTACTTC. Encoded protein: CASSPPTGFAYEQYF.

This rearrangement joins TRBV7-2 to TRBJ2-7; 7 bases are shared with TRBD1. The germline CDR1 and CDR2 sequences are SGHTA and FQGNSA. With 3 bases clipped from V and 5 bases from J, the junction kept 7 bases outside the gene matches. This CDR3 has 14 residues. The CDR3 spells CASSFISGQHEQYF. CDR3 coding DNA: TGTGCCAGCAGCTTTATATCGGGACAGCACGAGCAGTACTTC.

The chain joins TRBV27 to TRBJ2-5; 7 bases line up with TRBD2. Germline V CDR1 and CDR2: MNHEY, SMNVEV (reference sequence). V was clipped by 2 bases and J by 8 bases; unmatched bases: 8. The CDR3 is 14 amino acids. The CDR3 DNA sequence: TGTGCCAGCAGTTTAGGTGCCCGGGGGGACACCCAGTACTTC. Encoded protein: CASSLGARGDTQYF.

The chain is built from TRBV7-2 and TRBJ2-1; tentative D call: TRBD2 (5 bases). The CDR3 consists of 15 residues. V was pared by 5 bases and J by 5 bases, with 16 bases between. Germline V gives CDR1 SGHTA, CDR2 FQGNSA. DNA for the CDR3: TGTGCCAGCAGCGCCCGGCTAGCCGCAAACAATGAGCAGTTCTTC. Translation: CASSARLAANNEQFF.

The V call is TRBV7-3, the J call TRBJ2-2; D perhaps matches TRBD1 (6 bases). There are 15 residues in the CDR3. CDR1 is SGHTA and CDR2 is FQGTGA in the germline V gene. Trimming took 2 bases from V and 1 from J, leaving 8 bases between them. As DNA, the CDR3 is TGTGCCAGCAGCTTACAGGGGATGAACACCGGGGAGCTGTTTTTT. As protein: CASSLQGMNTGELFF.

This chain links TRBV5-4 with TRBJ2-1; TRBD2 matches at 12 bases. V dropped 4 bases and J dropped 6; count of bases not matched to a gene: 11. Germline CDR1 SGHNT, CDR2 YYREEE (reference sequence). The CDR3 spans 17 residues. CDR3 coding DNA: TGTGCCAGCAGCCCGAGACTAGCGGGAGTAGGGGCCAATGAGCAGTTCTTC. Its translation is CASSPRLAGVGANEQFF.

The V call is TRBV11-3, the J call TRBJ2-2; D is uncertain. V lost 8 bases and J lost 4, with 2 bases in between. Germline V CDR1 and CDR2: SGHNT, YENEEA. The CDR3 is 10 residues long. The CDR3 is CASPTGELFF. The CDR3 DNA follows: TGTGCCAGCCCCACCGGGGAGCTGTTTTTT.

This chain links TRBV23-1 with TRBJ1-3; D uncertain. TRBV23-1 is assigned to the ORF class and has an uncertain function. The length of the CDR3 is 12 residues. V was shortened by 10 bases and J by 5 bases, with 12 bases between the two germline ends. CDR3 nucleotides: TGCGCCACCCCAGTTTTGAGAAACACCATATATTTT. Its protein is CATPVLRNTIYF.

The chain combines TRBV27 with TRBJ2-3; D is unresolved. The ends were cut back, 2 bases at V and 0 bases at J, with 12 bases in the middle. CDR3 length: 16 residues. Germline V lookup: CDR1 MNHEY, CDR2 SMNVEV (reference sequence). The CDR3 here is CASSLGRRSSTDTQYF. CDR3 DNA: TGTGCCAGCAGTTTAGGCCGCAGATCTAGCACAGATACGCAGTATTTT.

The rearrangement uses TRBV5-8 and TRBJ2-3; 12 bases are shared with TRBD2. In germline, CDR1 is SGHTS, CDR2 YDEGEE. V lost 0 bases to trimming and J lost 6 bases; unmatched junction nucleotides: 8. This CDR3 is built from 17 residues. For the CDR3, the DNA is TGTGCCAGCAGCTTGGGTCGACTAGCGGGAGCCGCGGATACGCAGTATTTT. It yields the protein CASSLGRLAGAADTQYF. Full variable domain (remainder filled in from reference TRBV5-8 and TRBJ2-3): EAGVTQSPTHLIKTRGQQATLRCSPISGHTSVYWYQQALGLGLQFLLWYDEGEERNRGNFPPRFSGRQFPNYSSELNVNALELEDSALYLCASSLGRLAGAADTQYFGPGTRLTVL.

The gene calls are TRBV12-2 and TRBJ2-2; TRBD2, the D gene given by the table, was not confirmed from the DNA. TRBV12-2 is a recognized pseudogene. The CDR3 loop spans 18 amino acids. The CDR3 DNA follows: TGTGCAAGTCGCTTAGGTGTTTGCTCTAGCGGGAGGACCGGGGAGCTGTTTTTT. Protein sequence: CASRLGVCSSGRTGELFF.